These T cell receptor beta chains were read from a single sample in a study of blood T cells in healthy people across ages. Via MiXCR, TCRdb re-called the 5' RACE reads, giving one row per CDR3 protein. The sample has 2 million or so distinct CDR3 sequences, roughly 52% seen once. The sequenced sample was blood. These receptors were collected from a woman between 40 and 55 years old in good health. The CDR3 runs from the conserved cysteine through the conserved F or W. Fields, in order: clone size, D gene, V gene, J gene, CDR3 DNA, CDR3 protein. The D gene is left open where the match is weak. Clone size, where shown, is once, few, many, or a class for clones that have expanded.

-	-	TRBV7-2	TRBJ2-1	TGTGCCAGCAGCTTAGTAAACCGGGGGGCGCGGGATGAGCAGTTCTTC	CASSLVNRGARDEQFF
many	-	TRBV10-2	TRBJ2-7	TGCGCCAGCAGTGATGTAGGACTTCTCTACGAGCAGTACTTC	CASSDVGLLYEQYF
-	TRBD1	TRBV29-1	TRBJ2-3	TGCAGCGTTGACTGGACAGGGGGGCAAGATACGCAGTATTTT	CSVDWTGGQDTQYF
-	-	TRBV6-2/TRBV6-3	TRBJ1-5	TGTGCCAGCAGTGATGGACCTCGGGCTAGCAATCAGCCCCAGCATTTT	CASSDGPRASNQPQHF
-	TRBD1	TRBV4-3	TRBJ1-1	TGCGCCAGCAGCCAGGACCAGGGGGTCACTGAAGCTTTCTTT	CASSQDQGVTEAFF
few	TRBD1	TRBV2	TRBJ2-1	TGTGCCAGCGAACAGGGGGGCACCCAGTTCTTC	CASEQGGTQFF
-	-	TRBV7-9	TRBJ2-1	TGTGCCAGCAGCTTAAGCTACGGCCTCAATGAGCAGTTCTTC	CASSLSYGLNEQFF
-	-	TRBV20-1	TRBJ2-5	TGCAGTGCTAGCGCGGGTCCCGGGGAGACCCAGTACTTC	CSASAGPGETQYF
few	TRBD1	TRBV20-1	TRBJ1-2	TGCAGTGCCATCCGGGACAGGGCTATCGGCTACACCTTC	CSAIRDRAIGYTF
-	TRBD1	TRBV12-3/TRBV12-4	TRBJ1-2	TGTGCCAGCACCAGGGGGCCTGGGGGCTACACCTTC	CASTRGPGGYTF
once	-	TRBV6-2/TRBV6-3	TRBJ1-1	TGTGCCAGCAGCATCAGGGTTACTGAAGCTTTCTTT	CASSIRVTEAFF
few	-	TRBV29-1	TRBJ2-1	TGCAGCGTTGTGGGCGGGGCGAGTGAGCAGTTCTTC	CSVVGGASEQFF
-	-	TRBV12-3/TRBV12-4	TRBJ2-3	TGTGCCAGCAGCCCCAAGAGTTATACGCAGTATTTT	CASSPKSYTQYF
-	TRBD2	TRBV6-2/TRBV6-3	TRBJ2-3	TGTGCCAGCAGTTACTCGCCGGTCGGGGGGGCCGGAGATACGCAGTATTTT	CASSYSPVGGAGDTQYF
once	TRBD1	TRBV7-2	TRBJ1-5	TGTGCCAGCAGCGCCAGGACAGGGAGTTTTCAGCCCCAGCATTTT	CASSARTGSFQPQHF
once	-	TRBV7-2	TRBJ1-4	TGTGCCAGCGGAGGAGGGGGTAATGAAAAACTGTTTTTT	CASGGGGNEKLFF
few	-	TRBV10-3	TRBJ2-1	TGTGCCATCAGTGAGTCCTTGGCAATCAATGAGCAGTTCTTC	CAISESLAINEQFF
many	-	TRBV4-3	TRBJ2-1	TGCGCCAGCAGCCAAGATACCGCAGTAGTGTCCTACAATGAGCAGTTCTTC	CASSQDTAVVSYNEQFF
-	TRBD1	TRBV3-1	TRBJ2-5	TGTGCCAGCAGCCAGTTTGGACAGGGAAAAAGAGAGACCCAGTACTTC	CASSQFGQGKRETQYF
-	-	TRBV3-1	TRBJ2-5	TGTGCCAGCAGCCAAGATTTGGGGTCCCTAGCGCGTCTCCAAGAGACCCAGTACTTC	CASSQDLGSLARLQETQYF
few	TRBD2	TRBV20-1	TRBJ2-7	TGCAGTGTCTCGCGGGGGTGGTCCTACGAGCAGTACTTC	CSVSRGWSYEQYF
-	-	TRBV21-1	TRBJ2-7	TGTGCCAGCAGCAAAATCCGACAGGGGAATACCTACGAGCAGTACTTC	CASSKIRQGNTYEQYF
few	-	TRBV20-1	TRBJ2-5	TGCAGTGCTACGCCGCTACAGCAACAAGAGACCCAGTACTTC	CSATPLQQQETQYF
-	TRBD2	TRBV11-1	TRBJ2-5	TGTGCCAGCAGCTTCTCACGTGAACTAGCGGGTTATCAAGAGACCCAGTACTTC	CASSFSRELAGYQETQYF
-	-	TRBV24-1	TRBJ2-3	TGTGCCACCGGGGAGAGAGGGGAAACAGATACGCAGTATTTT	CATGERGETDTQYF
-	-	TRBV13	TRBJ1-6	TGTGCCAGCAGCTTATATGGGCAGGTCGTTTATAATTCACCCCTCCACTTT	CASSLYGQVVYNSPLHF
-	-	TRBV5-1	TRBJ1-2	TGCGCCAGCAGCTTGGGTGGGGCCGGCGTCGGTGGCTACACCTTC	CASSLGGAGVGGYTF